This section outlines one T cell receptor (beta chain) sequence together with its context. The sample originates from a study of T cell responses to AZD1222 COVID-19 vaccine. Some clones are missing from TCRdb's copy, which holds only in-frame ones; the method was immunoSEQ multiplex PCR. The table has roughly 140,000 clones, around nine tenths seen once. The source of this sequence is an adult in good health. Sample: peripheral blood, taken on day 0 of AZD1222 vaccination.

The CDR3 is CASSQGLAGASYNEQFF. Here the CDR3 DNA reads TGTGCCAGCAGCCAAGGACTAGCGGGAGCCTCCTACAATGAGCAGTTCTTC. V and J are TRBV4-2 and TRBJ2-1, with 12 nucleotides matching TRBD2. The germline gives CDR1 LGHNA, CDR2 YNFKEQ. Trimming cost V 1 base and J 0 bases; bases outside gene matches: 1. The CDR3 is 17 amino acids.